This TCR beta chain came from a study of shared clonotypes between healthy human individuals. Donation came from healthy HIV-negative adults that had no recent acute infections or vaccinations. Study results and limitations: Rarefaction demonstrated incomplete sorted-subset sequencing despite large depth.

Method: immunoSEQ multiplex PCR; TCRdb's copy keeps in-frame clones and lacks some. Of more than 900,000 clones listed, 78% were seen once; the top ten hold 0.61%. Germline V gene sequence: CDR1 SGHRS, CDR2 YFSETQ. This CDR3 comprises 16 residues. V shed 5 bases and J 2 bases; nucleotides not matched to a gene: 7. On this clone: Its target is unknown.

Sequenced sample: memory CD4+ T cells from PBMCs. Subset described: CD45RA-negative fraction. The chain uses TRBV5-1 and TRBJ2-3; 11 bases match TRBD2. The clonotype was recovered from a man younger than 30 in good health. Some clones in this sample may be carry-over from other donors' samples. DNA for the CDR3: TGCGCCAGCAGTCGCATAGCGGGAGGGCCCACAGATACGCAGTATTTT. It yields the protein CASSRIAGGPTDTQYF.